The sample holds one count of the clone carrying this T cell receptor beta chain. This table comes from immunoSEQ multiplex PCR, and its TCRdb copy is limited to in-frame clones, with some not included. This sample has roughly 230,000 clones, with 70% to 85% found just once. This CDR3 comprises 14 residues. The V gene lost 2 bases and the J gene lost 9 bases, with 12 bases spanning the gap. Germline V CDR1 and CDR2: SGHNT, YYREEE (reference sequence). Researchers sorted participants into cohorts using their self-reported clinical history. The data derive from a study of blood T cell repertoires in COVID-19. As for the study in general: T cells, B-cell-depleted T cells, or PBMCs supplied cDNA or gDNA.

The TCR originated in a woman aged 60-70 years who had recovered from COVID-19. Input material: PBMCs or T cells enriched from blood (not recorded which). The rearrangement uses TRBV5-4 and TRBJ1-6; D is possibly TRBD1 (6 bases). The CDR3 sequence is CASSLQGDGSPLHF. CDR3 sequence (DNA): TGTGCCAGCAGCTTACAGGGAGATGGTTCACCCCTCCACTTT.